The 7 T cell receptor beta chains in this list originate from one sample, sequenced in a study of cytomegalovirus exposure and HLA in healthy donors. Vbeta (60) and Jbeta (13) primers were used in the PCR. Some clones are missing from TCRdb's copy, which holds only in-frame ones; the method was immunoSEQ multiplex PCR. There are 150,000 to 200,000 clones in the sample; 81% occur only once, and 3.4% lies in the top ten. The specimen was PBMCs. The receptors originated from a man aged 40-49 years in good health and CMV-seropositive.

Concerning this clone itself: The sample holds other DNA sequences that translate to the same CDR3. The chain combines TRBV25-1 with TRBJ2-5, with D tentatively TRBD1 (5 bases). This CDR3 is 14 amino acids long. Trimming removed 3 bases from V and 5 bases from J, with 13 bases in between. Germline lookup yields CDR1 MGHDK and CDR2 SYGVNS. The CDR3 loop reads CASSDRVGWETQYF. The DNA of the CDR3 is TGTGCCAGCAGTGACAGGGTAGGGTGGGAGACCCAGTACTTC.

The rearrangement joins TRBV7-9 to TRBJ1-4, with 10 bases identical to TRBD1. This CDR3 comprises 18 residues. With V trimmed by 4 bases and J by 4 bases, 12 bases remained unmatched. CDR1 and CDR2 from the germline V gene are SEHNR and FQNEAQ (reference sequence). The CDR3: CASSSVTGGYSGNEKLFF. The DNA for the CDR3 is TGTGCCAGCAGCTCCGTGACAGGGGGCTATTCCGGTAATGAAAAACTGTTTTTT. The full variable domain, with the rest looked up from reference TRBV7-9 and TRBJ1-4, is DTGVSQNPRHKITKRGQNVTFRCDPISEHNRLYWYRQTLGQGPEFLTYFQNEAQLEKSRLLSDRFSAERPKGSFSTLEIQRTEQGDSAMYLCASSSVTGGYSGNEKLFFGSGTQLSVL.

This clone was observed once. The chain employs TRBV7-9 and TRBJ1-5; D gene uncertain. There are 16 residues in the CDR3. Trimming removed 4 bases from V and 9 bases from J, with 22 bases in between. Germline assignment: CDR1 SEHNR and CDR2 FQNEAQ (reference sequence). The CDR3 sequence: CASSSSDSVAQLPQHF. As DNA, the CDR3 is TGTGCCAGCAGCTCGTCAGATTCAGTCGCCCAATTGCCCCAGCATTTT. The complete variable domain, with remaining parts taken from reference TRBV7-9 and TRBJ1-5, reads DTGVSQNPRHKITKRGQNVTFRCDPISEHNRLYWYRQTLGQGPEFLTYFQNEAQLEKSRLLSDRFSAERPKGSFSTLEIQRTEQGDSAMYLCASSSSDSVAQLPQHFGDGTRLSIL.

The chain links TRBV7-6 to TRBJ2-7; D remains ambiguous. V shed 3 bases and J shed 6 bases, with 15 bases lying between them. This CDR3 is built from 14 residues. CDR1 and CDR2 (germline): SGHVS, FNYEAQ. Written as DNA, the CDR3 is TGTGCCAGCAGCTTGAATAGCAGCCCTTCCGAGCAGTACTTC. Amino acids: CASSLNSSPSEQYF.

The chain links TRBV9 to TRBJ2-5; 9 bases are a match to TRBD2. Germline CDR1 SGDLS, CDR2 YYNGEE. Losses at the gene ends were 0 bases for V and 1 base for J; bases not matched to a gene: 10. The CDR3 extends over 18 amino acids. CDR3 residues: CASSVGRGSGSFQETQYF. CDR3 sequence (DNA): TGTGCCAGCAGCGTAGGACGTGGTAGCGGGAGTTTCCAAGAGACCCAGTACTTC.

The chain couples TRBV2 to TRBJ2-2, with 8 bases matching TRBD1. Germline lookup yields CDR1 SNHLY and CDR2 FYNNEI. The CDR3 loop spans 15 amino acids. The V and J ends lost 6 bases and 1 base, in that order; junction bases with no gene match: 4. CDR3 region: CASRAGQENTGELFF. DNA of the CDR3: TGTGCCAGCAGGGCGGGACAGGAGAACACCGGGGAGCTGTTTTTT.

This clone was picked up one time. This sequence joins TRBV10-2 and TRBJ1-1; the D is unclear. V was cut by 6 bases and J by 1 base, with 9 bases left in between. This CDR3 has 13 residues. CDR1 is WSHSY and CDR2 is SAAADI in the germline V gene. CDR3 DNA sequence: TGCGCCAGCAGGAACCTCAGGAACACTGAAGCTTTCTTT. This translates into CASRNLRNTEAFF.